This TCR beta chain was sequenced for a study of blood T cells in healthy people across ages. Every donor gave 9 to 10 milliliters of peripheral blood. Total RNA amounts of at least 6 micrograms were extracted per sample. This clonotype has a handful of counts. Sample-barcoded 5' priming and a J-beta primer mix drove a second PCR of roughly 7 to 11 cycles. One entry per CDR3 protein, called by TCRdb with MiXCR from the 5' RACE reads. The table has over 750,000 distinct CDR3 sequences, around 25% seen once; the top ten hold 9.4%. Trimming pared 2 bases from V and 0 bases from J, leaving 7 bases between. The germline gives CDR1 SQVTM, CDR2 ANQGSEA. The CDR3 totals 13 residues. These records were also assigned to another study, of T cells of mothers and their children. That source reports: Samples came from three healthy Caucasian mothers and their six children. The second PCR used the M1S primer, and this primer added sample barcodes and 2-4 random nucleotides.

The clonotype originates from a boy younger than 18 in good health. Input material: blood. The chain couples TRBV29-1 to TRBJ1-1, with unresolved D. CDR3 in DNA: TGCAGCGTTGAACGACTTATGAACACTGAAGCTTTCTTT. Amino acid sequence: CSVERLMNTEAFF.